The present entry profiles one T cell receptor beta chain with its context. Only in-frame clones appear in the TCRdb table, and some are missing; sequencing was by immunoSEQ multiplex PCR. Seen here are over 95,000 clones, about 70% observed once, and the top ten hold 2.8%. This CDR3 has 12 amino acids. The V gene's germline CDR1 is SGHDT and CDR2 YYEEEE. Trimming left V 4 bases short and J 8 bases short, with 12 bases between. The data were taken from a study of radiotherapy plus CTLA-4 blockade in lung cancer. V and J are TRBV5-6 and TRBJ1-2; D gene unclear. The TCR sequence derives from a human donor with non-small cell lung cancer who had a partial response to radiotherapy plus ipilimumab. Some clones in this sample may be carry-over from other donors' samples. Here the sequenced sample was peripheral blood, taken from a patient treated with radiotherapy plus ipilimumab. CDR3 nucleotides: TGTGCCAGCAGCCCCCGGAGTTACGGCTACACCTTC. Amino acid sequence: CASSPRSYGYTF.